This TCR beta chain was profiled in a study of patients and donors after allogeneic stem cell transplantation. This clonotype was recorded many times. This CDR3 spans 13 amino acids. V was cut by 4 bases and J by 1 base, with 8 bases left in between. Germline-derived CDR1 and CDR2 are MNHNS and SASEGT. TCRdb passed the RT-PCR reads through MiXCR, listing each CDR3 protein once. The data show roughly 230,000 distinct CDR3 sequences, 13% to 15% seen once. Sample: blood, either unsorted or a sorted T cell fraction (not recorded which). The chain couples TRBV6-1 to TRBJ2-7; the D is unclear. This sequence was found in a human donor who was either an allogeneic HSCT recipient or a stem cell or donor lymphocyte infusion donor (not recorded which). It is not recorded whose cells these are; they may come from a transplant donor. The chain's CDR3 is CASSATGSYEQYF. For the CDR3, the DNA is TGTGCCAGCAGTGCAACCGGGTCCTACGAGCAGTACTTC.